The next 8 T cell receptor beta chains were all read from a single sample in a study of early T cells in non-severe SARS-CoV-2 infection. TCRdb passed the 5' RACE reads through MiXCR, listing each CDR3 protein once. This sample has roughly 34,000 distinct CDR3 sequences, with around 3.9% found just once. Material: whole blood. These receptors came from an adult who was a healthcare worker with PCR-confirmed SARS-CoV-2 infection or an uninfected control (not recorded which).

This clonotype was counted ten times or more. The chain combines TRBV7-9 with TRBJ2-3, with unresolved D. The CDR3 spans 14 residues. Germline CDR1 and CDR2: SEHNR and FQNEAQ (reference sequence). V lost 3 bases, J lost 0 bases, and 7 bases lay in between. CDR3 sequence (DNA): TGTGCCAGCAGCTTTACCACTAGCACAGATACGCAGTATTTT. This gives the protein CASSFTTSTDTQYF. Full variable domain (remainder filled in from reference TRBV7-9 and TRBJ2-3): DTGVSQNPRHKITKRGQNVTFRCDPISEHNRLYWYRQTLGQGPEFLTYFQNEAQLEKSRLLSDRFSAERPKGSFSTLEIQRTEQGDSAMYLCASSFTTSTDTQYFGPGTRLTVL.

This clonotype was seen ten or more times. The genes are TRBV2 and TRBJ2-1; 7 nucleotides agree with TRBD1. Per the germline V gene, CDR1 is SNHLY and CDR2 is FYNNEI. There are 14 residues in the CDR3. The V and J ends lost 7 bases and 0 bases, in that order; junction bases with no gene match: 3. The CDR3 region has the DNA TGTGCCAGCAAGGACAGGAGCTCCTACAATGAGCAGTTCTTC. This codes for CASKDRSSYNEQFF.

This clonotype was seen at least ten times. The V call is TRBV5-1, the J call TRBJ1-4; 9 nucleotides agree with TRBD1. V dropped 4 bases and J dropped 7; count of bases not matched to a gene: 11. The CDR3 has 16 amino acids. Per the germline V gene, CDR1 is SGHRS and CDR2 is YFSETQ. The CDR3 DNA sequence: TGCGCCAGCAGCCTGGCCTTACAGGGGGCTAGTGAAAAACTGTTTTTT. Its protein product is CASSLALQGASEKLFF.

This clonotype was detected ten times or more. The V call is TRBV6-1, the J call TRBJ1-2; D is perhaps TRBD1 (5 bases). CDR3 length equals 15 residues. V lost 2 bases to trimming and J lost 2 bases, with 12 bases between them. CDR1 and CDR2 (germline): MNHNS, SASEGT. In nucleotides, the CDR3 is TGTGCCAGCAGTGAAAAGGGACTCTCGAACTATGGCTACACCTTC. Its translation is CASSEKGLSNYGYTF.

This clonotype was observed many times. V usage is TRBV7-6 and J usage is TRBJ2-1; D is unresolved. The germline CDR1 and CDR2 sequences are SGHVS and FNYEAQ. The V and J ends lost 2 bases and 9 bases respectively, with 11 bases between them. This CDR3 is 13 amino acids long. CDR3 in DNA: TGTGCCAGCAGCTTAAGGTCCCTTGGTGAGCAGTTCTTC. Translating gives CASSLRSLGEQFF.

This chain connects TRBV10-3 to TRBJ1-1; D is uncertain. The CDR3 is 15 residues long. The germline gives CDR1 ENHRY, CDR2 SYGVKD. Trimming stripped 2 bases from V and 0 bases from J, with 10 bases between. CDR3 DNA: TGTGCCATCAGTGAGCAGCCAGTCTTGAACACTGAAGCTTTCTTT. As protein: CAISEQPVLNTEAFF.

The chain joins TRBV3-1 to TRBJ2-1; 8 bases line up with TRBD2. Germline CDR1 LGHDT, CDR2 YNNKEL (reference sequence). CDR3 length equals 14 residues. Unmatched junction bases numbered 6, after V lost 4 bases and J lost 7 bases. In DNA, the CDR3 is TGTGCCAGCAGCCCGGGACTAGATAGGAATGAGCAGTTCTTC. This codes for CASSPGLDRNEQFF.

The genes are TRBV7-2 and TRBJ2-1; 11 bases align to TRBD1. V was pared by 3 bases and J by 9 bases, with 7 bases of the junction left unmatched. The CDR3 consists of 15 residues. The germline gives CDR1 SGHTA, CDR2 FQGNSA. In DNA, the CDR3 is TGTGCCAGCAGCTTTACCGGGACAGGGGGGGGTGAGCAGTTCTTC. Translation gives CASSFTGTGGGEQFF. Supplemented by reference TRBV7-2 and TRBJ2-1, the full variable domain reads GAGVSQSPSNKVTEKGKDVELRCDPISGHTALYWYRQSLGQGLEFLIYFQGNSAPDKSGLPSDRFSAERTGGSVSTLTIQRTQQEDSAVYLCASSFTGTGGGEQFFGPGTRLTVL.